This T cell receptor (beta chain) was captured in a study of blood T cells in healthy people across ages. This CDR3 region has 13 residues. V gave up 4 bases and J gave up 5 bases, with 11 bases separating them. For the second PCR, which ran for about 6 to 12 cycles, a sample-barcoded 5' primer and a J-beta primer mix were used. TCRdb redid the calling of the 5' RACE reads with MiXCR, one entry per CDR3 protein. The sample includes around 1,000,000 distinct CDR3 sequences, almost 25% of them seen just once. The sample was also reused in another study, on T cells of mothers and their children. From that report: For each mother, over 9.5 million TCR beta CDR3 reads were obtained, and for each child, about 3 million.

Input material: blood. This TCR was sampled from a girl aged 2-10 years in good health. V gene TRBV12-3 or TRBV12-4 combines with J gene TRBJ1-1; D not certain. CDR3 sequence (DNA): TGTGCCAGCAGTTCGCTCATGGGAACTGAAGCTTTCTTT. This translates into CASSSLMGTEAFF.